What follows are 32 T cell receptor beta chains derived from one specimen sequenced in a study of T cells in Graves' hyperthyroidism and ophthalmopathy. The CDR3 regions of TCR beta were amplified from RNA transcripts. A set of HTBI primers served as the primers for a first-round RT-PCR of the TCR CDR3. TCRdb itself ran the multiplex PCR reads through MiXCR, one entry per CDR3 protein. The sample includes about 640,000 distinct CDR3 sequences, around 20% seen only once; the top ten take roughly a third. The source material was blood. These receptor sequences come from a man under 40 with Graves' ophthalmopathy.

This clonotype was picked up a small number of times. The chain links TRBV6-2 or TRBV6-3 to TRBJ1-5; the D gene is possibly TRBD1 (6 bases). This CDR3 comprises 14 residues. Germline CDR1 MNHEY, CDR2 SVGEGT. The germline V and J ends were trimmed by 5 bases and 3 bases, with 11 bases remaining between them. CDR3 loop: CASSAHRDNQPQHF. The CDR3 DNA reads TGTGCCAGCAGTGCCCACAGGGACAATCAGCCCCAGCATTTT.

This chain connects TRBV20-1 to TRBJ2-7; 12 nucleotides agree with TRBD2. CDR3 size: 18 residues. V was pared by 3 bases and J by 5 bases, with 17 bases of the junction left unmatched. Germline V lookup: CDR1 DFQATT, CDR2 SNEGSKA (reference sequence). CDR3 DNA sequence: TGCAGTGCTAGTCCGAGCAGGGGGCTAGCGGGAGGGCCCCACGAGCAGTACTTC. Translation: CSASPSRGLAGGPHEQYF.

There are many counts of this clonotype. The chain couples TRBV30 to TRBJ1-2; D is unresolved. Germline V lookup: CDR1 GTSNPN, CDR2 SVGIG (reference sequence). There are 11 residues in the CDR3. Trimming cost V 4 bases and J 1 base, with 4 bases left between them. This chain's CDR3 is CAWNGNYGYTF. The CDR3 nucleotides are TGTGCCTGGAACGGTAACTATGGCTACACCTTC.

This chain links TRBV10-3 with TRBJ2-1; TRBD2 agrees at 11 bases. J lost 2 bases, V lost 2 bases, and 2 bases had no gene match. CDR1 is ENHRY, CDR2 SYGVKD, per germline. CDR3 size: 16 residues. CDR3 sequence reads: CAISELAGGPYNEQFF. The CDR3 coding sequence is TGTGCCATCAGTGAGCTAGCGGGAGGCCCCTACAATGAGCAGTTCTTC.

This clonotype was recorded many times. The chain uses TRBV5-5 and TRBJ1-5; no clear D gene. Looked up from germline, CDR1 is SGHKS and CDR2 is YYEKEE (reference sequence). The ends were cut back, 1 base at V and 5 bases at J, with 10 bases in the middle. This CDR3 is built from 14 residues. The CDR3 is CASSLRGRDQPQHF. In nucleotides, the CDR3 is TGTGCCAGCAGCTTGAGAGGGCGGGATCAGCCCCAGCATTTT. Based on the CDR3 plus reference TRBV5-5 and TRBJ1-5, the full variable domain is DAGVTQSPTHLIKTRGQQVTLRCSPISGHKSVSWYQQVLGQGPQFIFQYYEKEERGRGNFPDRFSARQFPNYSSELNVNALLLGDSALYLCASSLRGRDQPQHFGDGTRLSIL.

This clonotype has at least ten counts. J is TRBJ1-5 and V is TRBV28, with D possibly TRBD1 on 6 matching bases. V was pared by 6 bases and J by 2 bases, with 17 bases between. CDR3 length: 16 amino acids. Germline V gene lookup returns CDR1 MDHEN and CDR2 SYDVKM. The CDR3 is CASRTRTGKGNQPQHF. The CDR3 DNA reads TGTGCCAGCAGGACTAGAACAGGGAAGGGCAATCAGCCCCAGCATTTT. The variable domain in full, completed from reference TRBV28 and TRBJ1-5, reads DVKVTQSSRYLVKRTGEKVFLECVQDMDHENMFWYRQDPGLGLRLIYFSYDVKMKEKGDIPEGYSVSREKKERFSLILESASTNQTSMYLCASRTRTGKGNQPQHFGDGTRLSIL.

This clonotype was counted a few times. The chain has TRBV18 and TRBJ2-7; D is unclear. V lost 3 bases to trimming and J lost 2 bases, with 11 bases between them. Germline V gives CDR1 KGHSH, CDR2 LQKENI. The CDR3 consists of 14 residues. CDR3: CASSPNQETYEQYF. For the CDR3, the DNA is TGTGCCAGCTCACCGAACCAGGAGACCTACGAGCAGTACTTC.

The rearrangement joins TRBV25-1 to TRBJ2-1; D might be TRBD2 (6 bases). Looked up from germline, CDR1 is MGHDK and CDR2 is SYGVNS. Trimming pared 5 bases from V and 5 bases from J, leaving 16 bases between. The CDR3 sequence is 15 residues long. The CDR3 sequence: CASSLGGKSDNEQFF. For the CDR3, the DNA is TGTGCCAGCAGTCTAGGCGGGAAGTCGGACAATGAGCAGTTCTTC.

The J gene is TRBJ2-7, the V gene TRBV28; TRBD2 might be the D (6 bases). The germline V gene has CDR1 MDHEN and CDR2 SYDVKM. CDR3 size: 14 residues. Trimming pared 2 bases from V and 6 bases from J, leaving 14 bases between. CDR3 in amino acids: CASSLGGEVREQYF. The CDR3 DNA follows: TGTGCCAGCAGTTTAGGAGGGGAGGTGCGCGAGCAGTACTTC.

In this sample, this clonotype turned up many times. V gene TRBV6-1 combines with J gene TRBJ1-5; no firm D call. V lost 3 bases, J lost 1 base, and 13 bases lay in between. The CDR3 totals 16 residues. Germline assignment: CDR1 MNHNS and CDR2 SASEGT. The CDR3 DNA reads as TGTGCCAGCAGTGATTGGGGTGGGGAGAGCAATCAGCCCCAGCATTTT. It encodes CASSDWGGESNQPQHF.

This clonotype was seen at least ten times. The V call is TRBV6-1, the J call TRBJ2-7; the D gene could be TRBD1 or TRBD2 (5 bases each). Germline V gene lookup returns CDR1 MNHNS and CDR2 SASEGT. The V end lost 8 bases, the J end lost 2 bases, and 16 bases lay between the germline ends. The CDR3 loop spans 14 amino acids. As DNA, the CDR3 is TGTGCCAGCTCAAACCGGGACGGTCCCTACGAGCAGTACTTC. This translates into CASSNRDGPYEQYF.

This clonotype has ten or more counts. The CDR3 nucleotides read TGTGCCAGCGGTCTAGCGGCAATCTACGAGCAGTACTTC. Translating gives CASGLAAIYEQYF. V is TRBV12-3 or TRBV12-4 and J is TRBJ2-7; TRBD2 agrees at 7 bases. The V and J ends lost 8 bases and 3 bases, in that order; junction bases with no gene match: 7. The CDR3 runs to 13 residues.

This clonotype was picked up many times. This rearrangement joins TRBV30 to TRBJ2-7; the D is unclear. Trimming pared 3 bases from V and 0 bases from J, leaving 15 bases between. The germline CDR1 and CDR2 sequences are GTSNPN and SVGIG (reference sequence). The CDR3 consists of 15 residues. The CDR3 loop reads CAWRRWAGGSYEQYF. The CDR3 DNA follows: TGTGCCTGGAGACGGTGGGCAGGCGGCTCCTACGAGCAGTACTTC.

This clonotype was seen only a few times. J is TRBJ1-5 and V is TRBV20-1, with 8 bases fitting TRBD1. Germline-derived CDR1 and CDR2 are DFQATT and SNEGSKA (reference sequence). CDR3 length: 14 amino acids. With V trimmed by 6 bases and J by 3 bases, 7 bases remained unmatched. CDR3 in DNA: TGCAGTGCGCCTAGACAGGGGATCAATCAGCCCCAGCATTTT. Amino acids: CSAPRQGINQPQHF.

The chain links TRBV19 to TRBJ2-4; TRBD1 matches at 8 bases. J gave up 7 bases and V 5 bases, and 10 bases lay outside the gene matches. CDR3 size: 15 residues. The V gene's germline CDR1 is LNHDA and CDR2 SQIVND (reference sequence). DNA for the CDR3: TGTGCCAGTAGTCGAACAGGGGGGCCCGAGAACATTCAGTACTTC. Its translation is CASSRTGGPENIQYF.

On this clonotype: It may be a read error: a sequence one base away is much more abundant. This chain links TRBV5-1 with TRBJ2-7, with 10 bases that match TRBD1. The ends lost 2 bases at V and 3 bases at J; junction bases unmatched: 5. The CDR3 extends over 15 amino acids. Germline lookup yields CDR1 SGHRS and CDR2 YFSETQ. The CDR3 sequence: CASSLSGTGDYEQYF. In DNA, the CDR3 is TGCGCCAGCAGCTTATCCGGGACAGGGGACTACGAGCAGTACTTC.

Comment on this clonotype: A clone one base away is much larger, so this may be a read error. The chain couples TRBV24-1 to TRBJ2-3; TRBD1 matches at 8 bases. This CDR3 spans 15 amino acids. Germline CDR1 KGHDR, CDR2 SFDVKD. The ends lost 5 bases at V and 2 bases at J; junction bases unmatched: 5. The CDR3 sequence: CATSGRGRATDTQYF. The CDR3 region has the DNA TGTGCCACCAGTGGCAGGGGGCGCGCCACAGATACGCAGTATTTT.

At least ten counts were recorded for this clonotype. The V and J genes are TRBV2 and TRBJ1-5, with a possible D match to TRBD1 (5 bases). Germline V gene lookup returns CDR1 SNHLY and CDR2 FYNNEI. The CDR3 totals 17 residues. V was cut by 5 bases and J by 2 bases, with 19 bases left in between. CDR3 in DNA: TGTGCCAGCAGTCCCGAGGGACGGATGATCGGCAATCAGCCCCAGCATTTT. It is translated as CASSPEGRMIGNQPQHF.

This clonotype has a count of ten or more. The V call is TRBV2, the J call TRBJ1-1; D is possibly TRBD1 (6 bases). V was shortened by 8 bases and J by 0 bases, with 16 bases between the two germline ends. Germline CDR1 is SNHLY and CDR2 is FYNNEI. This CDR3 has 15 amino acids. The CDR3: CASGEDSEMNTEAFF. CDR3 in DNA: TGTGCCAGCGGAGAGGACAGCGAAATGAACACTGAAGCTTTCTTT.

This clonotype was observed many times. This chain uses TRBV7-2 with TRBJ2-1, with 9 bases aligning to TRBD2. The length of the CDR3 is 16 residues. The germline V gene has CDR1 SGHTA and CDR2 FQGNSA. The V segment lost 0 bases and the J segment 4 bases; nucleotides outside the gene matches: 4. As DNA, the CDR3 is TGTGCCAGCAGCTTAGCTCTAGCGGGGATGTACAATGAGCAGTTCTTC. Its translation: CASSLALAGMYNEQFF.

This clonotype was seen many times. V is TRBV7-8 and J is TRBJ1-2; no clear D. The CDR3 runs 13 residues. V lost 5 bases and J 2 bases, leaving 9 bases between the germline ends. The V gene's germline CDR1 is SGHVS and CDR2 FQNEAQ. The CDR3: CASSPRSNYGYTF. The CDR3 DNA reads as TGTGCCAGCAGCCCGCGGAGCAACTATGGCTACACCTTC.

There are many counts of this clonotype. This chain uses TRBV30 with TRBJ2-7; D might be TRBD2 (5 bases). CDR3 length equals 13 residues. CDR1 GTSNPN and CDR2 SVGIG come from the germline V gene (reference sequence). V dropped 0 bases and J dropped 5 bases, with 11 bases sitting between them. The CDR3 region is CAWSVIAIHEQYF. The CDR3 DNA sequence: TGTGCCTGGAGTGTGATAGCGATTCACGAGCAGTACTTC.

This clonotype was seen more than once but under ten times. This sequence joins TRBV27 and TRBJ1-5; tentatively, D is TRBD1 (6 bases). The CDR3 contains 14 residues. Germline CDR1 reads MNHEY; CDR2 reads SMNVEV (reference sequence). V gave up 8 bases and J gave up 3 bases, with 14 bases separating them. The CDR3 sequence: CASGGGTANQPQHF. The CDR3, as DNA: TGTGCCAGCGGAGGGGGGACCGCCAATCAGCCCCAGCATTTT.

Ten or more counts support this clonotype. The rearrangement links TRBV7-8 to TRBJ2-3, with no clear D. This CDR3 spans 17 amino acids. Per the germline V gene, CDR1 is SGHVS and CDR2 is FQNEAQ. V was pared by 4 bases and J by 1 base, with 18 bases between. The CDR3 coding sequence is TGTGCCAGCAGCTCCAGGATCTTCCTGGTGGGCACAGATACGCAGTATTTT. Protein sequence: CASSSRIFLVGTDTQYF.

This clonotype came up many times. The chain recombines TRBV12-3 or TRBV12-4 with TRBJ1-6; no reliable D call. CDR3 length: 16 residues. V dropped 7 bases and J dropped 10 bases, with 23 bases sitting between them. In DNA, the CDR3 is TGTGCCAGCACCTCCCCCAGCGGACGGATAACCTCACCCCTCCACTTT. It encodes CASTSPSGRITSPLHF.

This clonotype occurred a few times. This rearrangement joins TRBV2 to TRBJ1-5; tentative D call: TRBD1 (5 bases). V lost 6 bases, J lost 2 bases, and 11 bases lay in between. The germline V gene has CDR1 SNHLY and CDR2 FYNNEI. The CDR3 extends over 14 amino acids. CDR3 bases: TGTGCCAGCAGGAACGGGGGTGGCAATCAGCCCCAGCATTTT. This translates into CASRNGGGNQPQHF.

This clonotype came up a few times. The rearrangement links TRBV20-1 to TRBJ2-2; possible D gene TRBD2, 6 bases. This CDR3 region has 14 residues. Trimming removed 0 bases at V and 7 bases at J, with 12 bases between. From germline, CDR1 is DFQATT and CDR2 SNEGSKA (reference sequence). The CDR3 bases are TGCAGTGCTAGAGACAGGGAGGCGAACGGGGAGCTGTTTTTT. Its translation: CSARDREANGELFF.

The V gene is TRBV5-8, the J gene TRBJ1-2; D not resolved. Germline V gene sequence: CDR1 SGHTS, CDR2 YDEGEE. The CDR3 is 15 amino acids. V was clipped by 0 bases and J by 5 bases, with 14 bases between them. CDR3 residues: CASSLAKKGLYGYTF. The CDR3 nucleotides are TGTGCCAGCAGCTTGGCCAAGAAGGGCCTTTATGGCTACACCTTC. Together with reference TRBV5-8 and TRBJ1-2, the CDR3 gives the full variable domain: EAGVTQSPTHLIKTRGQQATLRCSPISGHTSVYWYQQALGLGLQFLLWYDEGEERNRGNFPPRFSGRQFPNYSSELNVNALELEDSALYLCASSLAKKGLYGYTFGSGTRLTVV.

This clonotype has ten or more counts. The rearrangement uses TRBV7-2 and TRBJ2-7; D is possibly TRBD2 (6 bases). CDR3 length equals 15 residues. Germline CDR1 reads SGHTA; CDR2 reads FQGNSA. Trimming left V 0 bases short and J 4 bases short, with 13 bases between. CDR3 sequence (DNA): TGTGCCAGCAGCTTAGCGGGAGGCGAGGTATACGAGCAGTACTTC. Encoded protein: CASSLAGGEVYEQYF. The whole variable domain, filled in from reference TRBV7-2 and TRBJ2-7, reads GAGVSQSPSNKVTEKGKDVELRCDPISGHTALYWYRQSLGQGLEFLIYFQGNSAPDKSGLPSDRFSAERTGGSVSTLTIQRTQQEDSAVYLCASSLAGGEVYEQYFGPGTRLTVT.

This clonotype was counted between two and nine times. The chain combines TRBV12-3 or TRBV12-4 with TRBJ2-4; D gene ambiguous. The CDR3 has 15 amino acids. V shed 6 bases and J shed 0 bases, with 12 bases lying between them. In DNA form, the CDR3 reads TGTGCCAGCAGCTCCCCCCGGTTAGCCAAAAACATTCAGTACTTC. Its translation is CASSSPRLAKNIQYF.

This clonotype showed up just a few times. The chain employs TRBV5-1 and TRBJ1-1; a weak D match, TRBD1 (5 bases). Germline CDR1 reads SGHRS; CDR2 reads YFSETQ. This CDR3 is built from 14 residues. The V end was cut by 4 bases, the J end by 1 base, with 11 bases between. CDR3 in amino acids: CASSAGRKNTEAFF. The CDR3 bases are TGCGCCAGCAGCGCGGGACGGAAGAACACTGAAGCTTTCTTT.

The chain employs TRBV19 and TRBJ2-1; D unresolved. Germline V gene data show CDR1 as LNHDA and CDR2 as SQIVND (reference sequence). This CDR3 has 11 residues. The ends were cut back, 3 bases at V and 8 bases at J, with 5 bases in the middle. The CDR3 nucleotides are TGTGCCAGTAGTATGGGCGATGAGCAGTTCTTC. Its protein is CASSMGDEQFF. Variable domain in full (rest from reference TRBV19 and TRBJ2-1): DGGITQSPKYLFRKEGQNVTLSCEQNLNHDAMYWYRQDPGQGLRLIYYSQIVNDFQKGDIAEGYSVSREKKESFPLTVTSAQKNPTAFYLCASSMGDEQFFGPGTRLTVL.